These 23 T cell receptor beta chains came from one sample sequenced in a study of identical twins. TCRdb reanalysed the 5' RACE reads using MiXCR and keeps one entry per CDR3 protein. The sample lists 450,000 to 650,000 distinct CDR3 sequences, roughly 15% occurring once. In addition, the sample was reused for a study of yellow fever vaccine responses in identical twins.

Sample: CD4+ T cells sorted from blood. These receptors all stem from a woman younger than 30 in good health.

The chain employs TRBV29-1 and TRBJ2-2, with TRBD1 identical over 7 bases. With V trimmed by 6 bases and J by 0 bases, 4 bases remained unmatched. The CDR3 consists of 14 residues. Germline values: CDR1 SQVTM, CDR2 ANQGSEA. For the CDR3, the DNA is TGCAGCGTGTACAGGGGTCCGAACACCGGGGAGCTGTTTTTT. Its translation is CSVYRGPNTGELFF.

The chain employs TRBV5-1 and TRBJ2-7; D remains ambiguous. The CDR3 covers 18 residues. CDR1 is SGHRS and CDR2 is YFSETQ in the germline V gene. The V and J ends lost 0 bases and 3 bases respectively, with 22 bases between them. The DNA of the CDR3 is TGCGCCAGCAGCTTGGACCCCCTCCTGCGGCCGGGCTACTACGAGCAGTACTTC. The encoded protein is CASSLDPLLRPGYYEQYF.

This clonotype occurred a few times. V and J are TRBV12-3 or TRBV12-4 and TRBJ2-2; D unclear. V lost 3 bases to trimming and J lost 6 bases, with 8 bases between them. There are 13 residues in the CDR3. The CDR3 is CASSLVVPGELFF. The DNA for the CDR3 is TGTGCCAGCAGTTTGGTTGTCCCCGGGGAGCTGTTTTTT.

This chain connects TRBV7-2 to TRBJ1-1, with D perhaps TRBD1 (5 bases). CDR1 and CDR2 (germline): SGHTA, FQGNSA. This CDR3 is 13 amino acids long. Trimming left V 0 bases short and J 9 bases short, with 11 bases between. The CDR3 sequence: CASSLALQGKAFF. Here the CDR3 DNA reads TGTGCCAGCAGCTTAGCGCTTCAGGGCAAAGCTTTCTTT.

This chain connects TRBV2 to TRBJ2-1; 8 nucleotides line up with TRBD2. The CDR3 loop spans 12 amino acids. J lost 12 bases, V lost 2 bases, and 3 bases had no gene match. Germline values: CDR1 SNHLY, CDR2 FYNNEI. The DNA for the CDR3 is TGTGCCAGCAGTGAAAGGCTAGCGGGGCAGTTCTTC. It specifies CASSERLAGQFF.

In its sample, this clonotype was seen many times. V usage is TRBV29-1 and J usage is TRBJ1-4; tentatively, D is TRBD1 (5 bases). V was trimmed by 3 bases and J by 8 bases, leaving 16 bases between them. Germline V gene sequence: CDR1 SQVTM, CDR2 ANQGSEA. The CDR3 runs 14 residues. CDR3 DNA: TGCAGCGTTGACTTTCAGGGAGGACGGGAAAAACTGTTTTTT. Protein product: CSVDFQGGREKLFF. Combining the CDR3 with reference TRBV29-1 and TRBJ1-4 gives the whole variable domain SAVISQKPSRDICQRGTSLTIQCQVDSQVTMMFWYRQQPGQSLTLIATANQGSEATYESGFVIDKFPISRPNLTFSTLTVSNMSPEDSSIYLCSVDFQGGREKLFFGSGTQLSVL.

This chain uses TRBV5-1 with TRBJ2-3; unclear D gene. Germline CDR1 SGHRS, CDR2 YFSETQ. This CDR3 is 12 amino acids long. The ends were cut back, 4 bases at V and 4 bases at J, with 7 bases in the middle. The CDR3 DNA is TGCGCCAGCAGCATAGTAGCAGATACGCAGTATTTT. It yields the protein CASSIVADTQYF.

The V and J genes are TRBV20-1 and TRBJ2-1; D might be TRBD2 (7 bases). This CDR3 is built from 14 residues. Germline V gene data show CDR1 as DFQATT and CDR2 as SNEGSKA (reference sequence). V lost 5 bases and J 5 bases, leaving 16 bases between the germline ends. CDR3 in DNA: TGCAGTGCTGGGGGGGGCCTATCAAACAATGAGCAGTTCTTC. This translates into CSAGGGLSNNEQFF.

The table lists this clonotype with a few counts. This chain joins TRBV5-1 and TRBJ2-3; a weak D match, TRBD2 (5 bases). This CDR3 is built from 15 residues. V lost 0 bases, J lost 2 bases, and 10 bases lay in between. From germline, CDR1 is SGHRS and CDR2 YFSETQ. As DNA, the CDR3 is TGCGCCAGCAGCTTGGAATGGACTTCCACAGATACGCAGTATTTT. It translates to CASSLEWTSTDTQYF.

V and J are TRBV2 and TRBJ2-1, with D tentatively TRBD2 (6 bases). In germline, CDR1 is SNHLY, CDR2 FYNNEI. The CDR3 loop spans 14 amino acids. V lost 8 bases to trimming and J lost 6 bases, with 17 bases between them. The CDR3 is CASLPLVAANEQFF. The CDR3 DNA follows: TGTGCCAGCCTCCCATTGGTAGCGGCCAATGAGCAGTTCTTC. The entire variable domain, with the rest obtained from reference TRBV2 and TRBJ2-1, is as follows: EPEVTQTPSHQVTQMGQEVILRCVPISNHLYFYWYRQILGQKVEFLVSFYNNEISEKSEIFDDQFSVERPDGSNFTLKIRSTKLEDSAMYFCASLPLVAANEQFFGPGTRLTVL.

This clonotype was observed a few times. The CDR3 coding sequence is TGTGCCAGCAGCTTTCTGGACAGGACTCCCACAGATACGCAGTATTTT. Amino acid sequence: CASSFLDRTPTDTQYF. V gene TRBV7-8 combines with J gene TRBJ2-3, with TRBD1 identical over 7 bases. The CDR3 length is 16 residues. Losses at the gene ends were 3 bases for V and 2 bases for J; bases not matched to a gene: 8. CDR1 and CDR2 (germline): SGHVS, FQNEAQ.

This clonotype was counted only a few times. The CDR3 is CSVGTSGRYNQETQYF. The CDR3 DNA is TGCAGCGTAGGGACTAGCGGGAGATACAACCAAGAGACCCAGTACTTC. The chain carries TRBV29-1 and TRBJ2-5, with 14 nucleotides matching TRBD2. The length of the CDR3 is 16 residues. Germline-derived CDR1 and CDR2 are SQVTM and ANQGSEA. V shed 6 bases, J shed 0 bases, and the junction held 6 bases outside the gene matches.

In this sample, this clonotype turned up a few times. As DNA, the CDR3 is TGCGCCAGCAGCTTACTGACTAGCGGGGGAAGTGATGAGCAGTTCTTC. Protein sequence: CASSLLTSGGSDEQFF. This chain connects TRBV5-1 to TRBJ2-1, with 12 positions matching TRBD2. V shed 2 bases, J shed 8 bases, and the junction held 8 bases outside the gene matches. Germline-derived CDR1 and CDR2 are SGHRS and YFSETQ. This CDR3 is 16 amino acids long.

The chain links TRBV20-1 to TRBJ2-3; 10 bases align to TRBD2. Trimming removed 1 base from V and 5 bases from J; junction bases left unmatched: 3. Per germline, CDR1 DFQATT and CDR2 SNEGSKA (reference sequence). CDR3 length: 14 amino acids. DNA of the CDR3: TGCAGTGCTAGAGCTAGCGGGAGACTAGATACGCAGTATTTT. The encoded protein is CSARASGRLDTQYF.

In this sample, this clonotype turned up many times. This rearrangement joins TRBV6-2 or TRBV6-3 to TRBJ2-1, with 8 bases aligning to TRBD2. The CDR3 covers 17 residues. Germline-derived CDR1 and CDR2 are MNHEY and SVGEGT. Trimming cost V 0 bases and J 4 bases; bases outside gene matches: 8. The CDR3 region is CASSYSPSGGMYNEQFF. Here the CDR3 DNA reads TGTGCCAGCAGTTACTCTCCTTCGGGAGGGATGTACAATGAGCAGTTCTTC.

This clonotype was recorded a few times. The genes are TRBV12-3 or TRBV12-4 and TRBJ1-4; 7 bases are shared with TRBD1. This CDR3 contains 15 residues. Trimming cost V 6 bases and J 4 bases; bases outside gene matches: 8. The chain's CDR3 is CASSPGTALNEKLFF. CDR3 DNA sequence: TGTGCCAGCAGCCCCGGGACAGCCCTTAATGAAAAACTGTTTTTT.

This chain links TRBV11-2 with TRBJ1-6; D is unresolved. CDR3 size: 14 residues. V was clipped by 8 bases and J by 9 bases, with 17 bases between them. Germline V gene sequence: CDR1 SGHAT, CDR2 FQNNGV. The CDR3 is CASRRQAQGSPLHF. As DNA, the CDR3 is TGTGCCAGCCGTAGGCAGGCCCAAGGTTCACCCCTCCACTTT.

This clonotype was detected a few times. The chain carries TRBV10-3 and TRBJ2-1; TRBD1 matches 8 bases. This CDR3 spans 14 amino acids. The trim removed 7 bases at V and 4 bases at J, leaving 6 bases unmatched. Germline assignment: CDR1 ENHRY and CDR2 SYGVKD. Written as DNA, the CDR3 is TGTGCCATCATGACAGGGGAAGTTTACAATGAGCAGTTCTTC. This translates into CAIMTGEVYNEQFF.

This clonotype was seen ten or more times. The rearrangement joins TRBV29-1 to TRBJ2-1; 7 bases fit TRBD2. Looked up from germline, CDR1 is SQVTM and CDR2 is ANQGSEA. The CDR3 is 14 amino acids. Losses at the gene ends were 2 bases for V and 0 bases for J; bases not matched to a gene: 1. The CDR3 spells CSVERGSSYNEQFF. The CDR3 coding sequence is TGCAGCGTTGAACGCGGGAGCTCCTACAATGAGCAGTTCTTC.

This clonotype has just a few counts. CDR3 bases: TGCGCCTCGACGGGGGGACTTTACAATGAGCAGTTCTTC. Its protein product is CASTGGLYNEQFF. This chain connects TRBV4-1 to TRBJ2-1; 7 bases align to TRBD2. CDR3 length equals 13 residues. The V and J ends lost 11 bases and 4 bases, in that order; junction bases with no gene match: 8. The germline gives CDR1 MGHRA, CDR2 YSYEKL.

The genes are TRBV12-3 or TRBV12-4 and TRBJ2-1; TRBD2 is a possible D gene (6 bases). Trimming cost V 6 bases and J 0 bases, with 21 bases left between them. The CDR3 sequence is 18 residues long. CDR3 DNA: TGTGCCAGCAGCTCCCTCGGGGGTTCCATGAGCTCCTACAATGAGCAGTTCTTC. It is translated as CASSSLGGSMSSYNEQFF.

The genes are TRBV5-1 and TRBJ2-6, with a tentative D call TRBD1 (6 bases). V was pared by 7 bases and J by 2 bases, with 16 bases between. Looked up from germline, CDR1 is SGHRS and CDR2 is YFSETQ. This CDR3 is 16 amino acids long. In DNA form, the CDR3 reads TGCGCCAGCGGTACAGGGTTTGACGCTGGGGCCAACGTCCTGACTTTC. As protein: CASGTGFDAGANVLTF.

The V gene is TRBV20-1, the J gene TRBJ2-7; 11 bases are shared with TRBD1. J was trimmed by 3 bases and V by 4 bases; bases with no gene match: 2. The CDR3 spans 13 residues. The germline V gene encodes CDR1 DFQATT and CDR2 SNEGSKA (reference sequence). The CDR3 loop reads CSATGQGDYEQYV. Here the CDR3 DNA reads TGCAGTGCTACGGGACAGGGGGACTACGAGCAGTACGTC.